This is a list of T cell receptor beta chains from one sample in a study of T cells in localized non-small cell lung cancer. Here immunoSEQ multiplex PCR was the method, and the copy in TCRdb shows in-frame clones only, minus some. The sample records approximately 3,100 clones, under 30% being singletons. The specimen was normal lung tissue next to the tumor, collected before any cancer treatment. These receptor sequences come from a woman between 40 and 69 years old with stage I lung adenocarcinoma. The conserved cysteine and the conserved F or W are not part of the CDR3 here. Clone size is given for some rows only: seen once, a few or many times, or a class if the clone is expanded.

cdr3_length clone_size j_call v_call cdr3_aa
14 medium-sized TRBJ1-1 TRBV11-3 ASSSQGVAGRTEAF
14 large TRBJ2-3 TRBV6-8 AISPTSGSRGDTQY
12 . TRBJ2-7 TRBV5-1 ASSFGTGEFEQY
10 few TRBJ1-1 TRBV30 AWSAQGGEAF
13 few TRBJ2-2 TRBV6-8 ASSVVAVSTGELF
12 . TRBJ2-2 TRBV5-1 ASSWTGSTGELF
11 . TRBJ2-7 TRBV6-8 ASSRTGYDEQY
13 few TRBJ1-2 TRBV9 ASRGQPHTNYGYT
11 few TRBJ2-7 TRBV19 ASSYGLEYEQY
11 . TRBJ1-5 TRBV29-1 SARQGRDQPQH
13 medium-sized TRBJ2-2 TRBV11-3 ASSLTDLNTGELF
12 medium-sized TRBJ1-5 TRBV9 ASSGGASNQPQH
12 . TRBJ2-7 TRBV5-1 ASSWDSLSYEQY
16 medium-sized TRBJ2-6 TRBV11-3 ASSLVLVTANRANVLT
12 . TRBJ1-5 TRBV6-1 ASSEGVGNQPQH